This entry concerns a single T cell receptor (beta chain). This sample was included in a study of blood T cell repertoires in COVID-19. Study context: The samples span acute and convalescent COVID-19 from the United States, Italy and Spain. PBMCs, B-cell-depleted T cells, or T cells provided the cDNA or gDNA that made up the material.

Per the study methods: How many nucleated cells were present was estimated from reference gene primer amplification. Clones were read by immunoSEQ multiplex PCR, and TCRdb kept only the in-frame ones, dropping some. Clone size and the V and J calls come from that table; the DNA yielded D and trimming. The table records some 72,000 clones, around nine tenths of them present only once. The CDR3 sequence is 14 residues long. Germline CDR1 and CDR2: LGHDT and YNNKEL (reference sequence). V lost 6 bases and J lost 4; bases outside the gene matches: 3. The sequenced material came from peripheral blood. The TCR originated in a man in his forties or fifties with active or convalescent COVID-19. The chain links TRBV3-1 (or the pseudogene TRBV3-2) to TRBJ1-6, with 7 positions matching TRBD1. DNA of the CDR3: TGTGCCAGCAGGCAGACAGGGTATAATTCACCCCTCCACTTT. Protein: CASRQTGYNSPLHF.